Here is one T cell receptor beta chain with its context. Its specificity is not known. These data are taken from a study of immune evolution from preneoplasia to lung adenocarcinoma. Patient tissue came from resections in Japan or China, 2014–2017. TCRdb's table, derived via immunoSEQ multiplex PCR, lists solely in-frame clones and lacks some. The sample carries about 26,000 clones, just under 75% recorded once. Overall study findings and caveats: From normal lung to invasive adenocarcinoma, top clone frequencies appeared to decrease.

The clonotype originates from a person in their 60s with invasive lung adenocarcinoma. Some clones in this sample may be carry-over from other donors' samples. Source material: FFPE invasive lung adenocarcinoma tissue.

CDR3 DNA: TGCAGCGTCGCCCTGGGTGTGTGGGGCGGCTCCTACAATGAGCAGTTCTTC. Residues: CSVALGVWGGSYNEQFF. The gene calls are TRBV29-1 and TRBJ2-1, with D maybe TRBD1 (5 bases). The length of the CDR3 is 17 residues. Germline V gene data show CDR1 as SQVTM and CDR2 as ANQGSEA. The V and J ends lost 6 bases and 0 bases respectively, with 21 bases between them.